This entry lists 10 T cell receptor beta chains sequenced from one sample in a study of cytomegalovirus exposure and HLA in healthy donors. The PCR employed 60 Vbeta primers together with 13 Jbeta primers. Repertoires were generated with immunoSEQ multiplex PCR, while TCRdb's copy carries only in-frame clones and drops some. The repertoire holds roughly 150,000 clones, with around three fifths as singletons. Sequenced sample: PBMCs. These receptors were obtained from a woman aged 25 to 39 in good health and CMV-seropositive.

This chain uses TRBV7-7 with TRBJ2-1, with D possibly TRBD1 on 6 matching bases. Germline CDR1 reads SSHAT; CDR2 reads FNYEAQ (reference sequence). CDR3 size: 15 residues. Trimming removed 1 base at V and 4 bases at J, with 11 bases between. Here the CDR3 reads CASSLDPGAYNEQFF. The CDR3 nucleotides read TGTGCCAGCAGCTTAGACCCAGGGGCGTACAATGAGCAGTTCTTC.

The chain couples TRBV27 to TRBJ1-1; 11 bases fit TRBD1. CDR3 size: 15 residues. Germline values: CDR1 MNHEY, CDR2 SMNVEV (reference sequence). The junction had 4 bases not matched to a gene; V was cut back by 4 bases and J by 3 bases. The CDR3 DNA follows: TGTGCCAGCAGTTCCGGGACAGGGGGGGACACTGAAGCTTTCTTT. Encoded protein: CASSSGTGGDTEAFF.

The chain has TRBV5-1 and TRBJ2-2; 8 nucleotides line up with TRBD2. J gave up 4 bases and V 0 bases, and 5 bases lay outside the gene matches. Germline values: CDR1 SGHRS, CDR2 YFSETQ. The CDR3 sequence is 16 residues long. For the CDR3, the DNA is TGCGCCAGCAGCTTGGGAGTAGCGGGAAGCACCGGGGAGCTGTTTTTT. This translates into CASSLGVAGSTGELFF.

By share, this clone ranks as medium-sized. CDR3 sequence (DNA): TGTGCCAGCAGACAGGGATCGAGTGGGGCCAACGTCCTGACTTTC. Amino acid sequence: CASRQGSSGANVLTF. This chain links TRBV6-1 with TRBJ2-6, with a tentative D call TRBD1 (6 bases). Trimming left V 6 bases short and J 3 bases short, with 12 bases between. This CDR3 region has 15 residues. CDR1 and CDR2 (germline): MNHNS, SASEGT.

The chain has TRBV7-2 and TRBJ2-3; D is perhaps TRBD2 (5 bases). Germline lookup yields CDR1 SGHTA and CDR2 FQGNSA. The CDR3 is 15 amino acids. The V gene lost 1 base and the J gene lost 0 bases, with 8 bases spanning the gap. The CDR3 DNA reads TGTGCCAGCAGCTTAGAGGGCGGGAGCACAGATACGCAGTATTTT. Amino acids: CASSLEGGSTDTQYF.

This clone was observed a few times. The chain couples TRBV6-6 to TRBJ1-4; tentatively, D is TRBD1 (5 bases). Germline V lookup: CDR1 MNHNY, CDR2 SVGAGI (reference sequence). This CDR3 spans 16 amino acids. The V and J ends lost 6 bases and 14 bases respectively, with 28 bases between them. The CDR3 sequence is CASSRTRTQRGTVLFF. The CDR3 DNA sequence: TGTGCCAGCAGCCGGACCCGGACACAAAGAGGAACTGTGCTGTTTTTT.

V is TRBV7-2 and J is TRBJ2-2; 9 bases match TRBD2. The trim removed 5 bases at V and 5 bases at J, leaving 6 bases unmatched. Germline lookup yields CDR1 SGHTA and CDR2 FQGNSA. There are 15 residues in the CDR3. The CDR3 DNA reads as TGTGCCAGCAGCGCTATAGCGGGAGCGACCGGGGAGCTGTTTTTT. Residues: CASSAIAGATGELFF.

This clone was seen a single time. This chain uses TRBV5-4 with TRBJ2-2, with 10 bases matching TRBD2. Germline loops: CDR1 SGHNT, CDR2 YYREEE (reference sequence). Germline trimming cut 4 bases from V and 5 bases from J; bases unmatched to any gene: 8. CDR3 length equals 16 residues. DNA for the CDR3: TGTGCCAGCAGCCGGCGAGCGGGGGGGCTGACCGGGGAGCTGTTTTTT. It is translated as CASSRRAGGLTGELFF.

The gene calls are TRBV19 and TRBJ1-2, with 7 nucleotides matching TRBD1. With V trimmed by 7 bases and J by 4 bases, 9 bases remained unmatched. Per germline, CDR1 LNHDA and CDR2 SQIVND (reference sequence). This CDR3 is 14 amino acids long. The CDR3 DNA sequence: TGTGCCAGTATTGATCCCCAGGGGGTCTATGGCTACACCTTC. It translates to CASIDPQGVYGYTF.

The chain uses TRBV7-3 and TRBJ1-1, with TRBD1 identical over 7 bases. The germline CDR1 and CDR2 sequences are SGHTA and FQGTGA. Trimming took 5 bases from V and 2 from J; bases not matched to a gene: 8. The CDR3 consists of 15 residues. Here the CDR3 reads CASSPRTGANTEAFF. As DNA, the CDR3 is TGTGCCAGCAGCCCGCGGACAGGCGCAAACACTGAAGCTTTCTTT.